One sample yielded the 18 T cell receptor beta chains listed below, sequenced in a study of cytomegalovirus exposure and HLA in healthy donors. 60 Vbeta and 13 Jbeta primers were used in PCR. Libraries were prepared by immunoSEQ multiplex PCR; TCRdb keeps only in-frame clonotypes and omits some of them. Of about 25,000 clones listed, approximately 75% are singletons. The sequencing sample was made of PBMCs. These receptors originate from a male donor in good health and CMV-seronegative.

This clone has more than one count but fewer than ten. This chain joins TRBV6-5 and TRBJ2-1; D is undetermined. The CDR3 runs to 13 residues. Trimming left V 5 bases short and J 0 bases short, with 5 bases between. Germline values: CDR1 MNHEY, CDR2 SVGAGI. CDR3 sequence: CASSRSSYNEQFF. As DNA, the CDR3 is TGTGCCAGCAGTAGGAGCTCCTACAATGAGCAGTTCTTC.

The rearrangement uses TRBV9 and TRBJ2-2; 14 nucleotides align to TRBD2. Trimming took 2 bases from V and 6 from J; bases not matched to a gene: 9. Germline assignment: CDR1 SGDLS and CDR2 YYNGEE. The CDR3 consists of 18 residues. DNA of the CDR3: TGTGCCAGCAGCGTGAGGGGACTAGCGGGAGTAATCCCCGGGGAGCTGTTTTTT. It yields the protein CASSVRGLAGVIPGELFF. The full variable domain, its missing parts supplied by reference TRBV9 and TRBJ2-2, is DSGVTQTPKHLITATGQRVTLRCSPRSGDLSVYWYQQSLDQGLQFLIQYYNGEERAKGNILERFSAQQFPDLHSELNLSSLELGDSALYFCASSVRGLAGVIPGELFFGEGSRLTVL.

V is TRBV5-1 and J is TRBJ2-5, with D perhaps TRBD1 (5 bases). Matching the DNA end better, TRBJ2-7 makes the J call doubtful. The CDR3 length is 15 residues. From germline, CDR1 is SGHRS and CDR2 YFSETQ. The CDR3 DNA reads TGCGCCAGCAGCTTGGTATTGCAGGGAAATTACGAGCAGTACTTC. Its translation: CASSLVLQGNYEQYF.

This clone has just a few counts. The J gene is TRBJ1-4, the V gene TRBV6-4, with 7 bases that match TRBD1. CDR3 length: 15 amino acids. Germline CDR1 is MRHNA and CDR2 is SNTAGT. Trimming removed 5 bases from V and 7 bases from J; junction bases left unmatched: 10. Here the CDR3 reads CASSLSAGGSEKLFF. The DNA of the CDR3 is TGTGCCAGCAGTCTATCCGCAGGGGGTAGTGAAAAACTGTTTTTT.

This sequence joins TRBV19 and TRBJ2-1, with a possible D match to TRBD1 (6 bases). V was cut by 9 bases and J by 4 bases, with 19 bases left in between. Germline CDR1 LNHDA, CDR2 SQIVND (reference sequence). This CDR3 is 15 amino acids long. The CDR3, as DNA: TGTGCCAGCCAACCCTCCAGGGGCAAATACAATGAGCAGTTCTTC. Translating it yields CASQPSRGKYNEQFF. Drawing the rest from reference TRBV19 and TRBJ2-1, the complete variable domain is DGGITQSPKYLFRKEGQNVTLSCEQNLNHDAMYWYRQDPGQGLRLIYYSQIVNDFQKGDIAEGYSVSREKKESFPLTVTSAQKNPTAFYLCASQPSRGKYNEQFFGPGTRLTVL.

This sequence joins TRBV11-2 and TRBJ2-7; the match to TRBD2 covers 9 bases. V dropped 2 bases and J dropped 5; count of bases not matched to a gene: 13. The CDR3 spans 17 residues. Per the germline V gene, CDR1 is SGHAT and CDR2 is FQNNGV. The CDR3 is CASSLNHRLADVDEQYF. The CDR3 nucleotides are TGTGCCAGCAGCTTAAACCATCGACTAGCGGACGTCGACGAGCAGTACTTC.

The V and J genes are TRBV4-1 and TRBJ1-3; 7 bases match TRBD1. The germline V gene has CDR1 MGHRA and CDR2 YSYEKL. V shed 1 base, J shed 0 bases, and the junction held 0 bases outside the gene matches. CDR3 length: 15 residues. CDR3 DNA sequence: TGCGCCAGCAGCCAAGGGGACAGCTCTGGAAACACCATATATTTT. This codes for CASSQGDSSGNTIYF.

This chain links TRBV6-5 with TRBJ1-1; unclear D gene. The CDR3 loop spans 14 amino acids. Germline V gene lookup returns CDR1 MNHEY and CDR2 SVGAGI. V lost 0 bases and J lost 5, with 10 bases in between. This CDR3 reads CASSYSTGWTEAFF. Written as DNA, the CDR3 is TGTGCCAGCAGTTACTCGACGGGTTGGACTGAAGCTTTCTTT.

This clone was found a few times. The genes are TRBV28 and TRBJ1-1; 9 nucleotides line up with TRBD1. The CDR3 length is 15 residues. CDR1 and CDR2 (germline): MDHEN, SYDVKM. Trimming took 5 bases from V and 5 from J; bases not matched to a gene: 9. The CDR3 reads CASSLPTGGGTEAFF. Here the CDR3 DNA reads TGTGCCAGCAGTCTCCCGACAGGGGGGGGGACTGAAGCTTTCTTT.

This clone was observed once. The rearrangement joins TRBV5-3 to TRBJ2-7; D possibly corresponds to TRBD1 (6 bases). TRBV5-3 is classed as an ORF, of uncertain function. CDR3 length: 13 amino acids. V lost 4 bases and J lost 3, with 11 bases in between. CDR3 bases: TGTGCCAGAAGCCCCGACAGGAACTACGAGCAGTACTTC. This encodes CARSPDRNYEQYF.

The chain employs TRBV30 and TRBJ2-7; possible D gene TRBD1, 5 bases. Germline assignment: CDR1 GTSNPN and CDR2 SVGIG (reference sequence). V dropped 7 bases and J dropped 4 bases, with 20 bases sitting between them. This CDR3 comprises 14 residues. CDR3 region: CASIGARARYEQYF. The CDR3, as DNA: TGTGCCTCCATAGGTGCCAGGGCAAGGTACGAGCAGTACTTC.

The chain's CDR3 is CASSFRGTVQETQYF. CDR3 coding DNA: TGTGCCAGCAGTTTCCGCGGGACAGTACAAGAGACCCAGTACTTC. The V call is TRBV27, the J call TRBJ2-5, with D possibly TRBD1 on 7 matching bases. The ends were cut back, 3 bases at V and 2 bases at J, with 13 bases in the middle. Germline V gene data show CDR1 as MNHEY and CDR2 as SMNVEV (reference sequence). This CDR3 has 15 amino acids.

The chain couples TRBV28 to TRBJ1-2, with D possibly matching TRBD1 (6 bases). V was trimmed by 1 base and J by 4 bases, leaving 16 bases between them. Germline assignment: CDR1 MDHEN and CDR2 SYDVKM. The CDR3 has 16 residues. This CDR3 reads CASSLSGGALGYGYTF. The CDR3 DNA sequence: TGTGCCAGCAGTTTATCCGGGGGGGCCCTTGGCTATGGCTACACCTTC.

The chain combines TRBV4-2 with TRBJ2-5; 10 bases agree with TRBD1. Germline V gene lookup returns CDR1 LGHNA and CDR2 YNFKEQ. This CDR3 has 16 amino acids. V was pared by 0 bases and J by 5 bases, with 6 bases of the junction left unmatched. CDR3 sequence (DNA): TGTGCCAGCAGCCAAGATCGTGGGACAGGGGTTGAGACCCAGTACTTC. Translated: CASSQDRGTGVETQYF.

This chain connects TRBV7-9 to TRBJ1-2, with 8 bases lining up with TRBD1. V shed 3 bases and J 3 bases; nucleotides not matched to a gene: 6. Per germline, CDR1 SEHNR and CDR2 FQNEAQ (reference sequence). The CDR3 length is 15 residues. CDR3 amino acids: CASSFVSGGDYGYTF. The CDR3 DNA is TGTGCCAGCAGCTTTGTGTCAGGGGGCGACTATGGCTACACCTTC. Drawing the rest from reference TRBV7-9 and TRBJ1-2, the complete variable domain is DTGVSQNPRHKITKRGQNVTFRCDPISEHNRLYWYRQTLGQGPEFLTYFQNEAQLEKSRLLSDRFSAERPKGSFSTLEIQRTEQGDSAMYLCASSFVSGGDYGYTFGSGTRLTVV.

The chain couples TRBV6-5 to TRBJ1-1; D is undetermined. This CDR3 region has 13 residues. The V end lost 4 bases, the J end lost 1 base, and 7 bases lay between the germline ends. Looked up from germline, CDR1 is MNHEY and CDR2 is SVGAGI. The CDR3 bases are TGTGCCAGCAGTTTAGCTTCGAACACTGAAGCTTTCTTT. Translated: CASSLASNTEAFF.

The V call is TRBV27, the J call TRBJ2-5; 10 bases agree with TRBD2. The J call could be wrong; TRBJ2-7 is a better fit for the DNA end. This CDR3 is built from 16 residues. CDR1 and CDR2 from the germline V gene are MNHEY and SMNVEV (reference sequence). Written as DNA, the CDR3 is TGTGCCAGCAGTTCCCGGACTAGCGGTAGCTCCTACGAGCAGTACTTC. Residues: CASSSRTSGSSYEQYF.

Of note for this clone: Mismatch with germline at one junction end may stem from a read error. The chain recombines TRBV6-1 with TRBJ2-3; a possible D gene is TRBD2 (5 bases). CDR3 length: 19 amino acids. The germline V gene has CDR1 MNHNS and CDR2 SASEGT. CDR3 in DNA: TGTGCCAGCAGTGAATCCGCTCCTTCTATTTGGAGGAGCATAGATACGCAGTATTTT. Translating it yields CASSESAPSIWRSIDTQYF.